This T cell receptor beta chain stems from a study of blood T cell repertoires in COVID-19. Using immunoSEQ multiplex PCR, the repertoire was profiled, and TCRdb retains in-frame clones only, with some absent. The sample records about 240,000 clones, around 86% being singletons. Input material: PBMCs or T cells enriched from blood (not recorded which). The receptor comes from a woman in her thirties or forties with acute COVID-19.

The CDR3 DNA sequence: TGTGCCAGCACCTCGACAGGGACTGGAAACACCATATATTTT. It yields the protein CASTSTGTGNTIYF. V gene TRBV9 combines with J gene TRBJ1-3; TRBD1 aligns across 7 bases. The CDR3 runs 14 residues. Trimming removed 6 bases from V and 2 bases from J; junction bases left unmatched: 5. Germline V lookup: CDR1 SGDLS, CDR2 YYNGEE.